The text below deals with one T cell receptor (beta chain). The data were taken from a study of PD-L1 blockade in urothelial cancer. Across the whole study: The researchers analyzed blood 3 weeks (second dose) and 6 weeks after treatment start. The median T cell count in blood samples was 110,000 to 150,000.

The CDR3 loop spans 13 amino acids. V shed 3 bases and J shed 4 bases, with 9 bases lying between them. Germline-derived CDR1 and CDR2 are MDHEN and SYDVKM. Libraries were prepared by immunoSEQ multiplex PCR; TCRdb keeps only in-frame clonotypes and omits some of them. Of roughly 50,000 clones in the sample, 87% were seen once. This sequence originates from a man aged 60 to 69 with urothelial cancer. This chain connects TRBV28 to TRBJ1-2; no reliable D call. The sequences come from PBMCs, collected around atezolizumab (anti-PD-L1) treatment. The CDR3 reads CASSLSATYGYTF. CDR3 bases: TGTGCCAGCAGTTTGAGTGCTACCTATGGCTACACCTTC.